Listed below are T cell receptor beta chains from one sample, sequenced in a study of Graves' ophthalmopathy and Graves' hyperthyroidism. In TCRdb, the multiplex PCR reads were re-called with MiXCR into one record per CDR3 protein. The sample yields 400,000 to 450,000 distinct CDR3 sequences, about 21% seen once. Specimen: peripheral blood. These receptors were collected from a woman younger than 30 with stable Graves' hyperthyroidism. Each CDR3 is given with its conserved first and last residue. D genes are given only for firm matches. Only some rows state a clone size, as once, few, many or a class for expanded clones.

d_call	clone_size	j_call	v_call	cdr3_nt	cdr3_aa
-	many	TRBJ1-1	TRBV3-1	TGTGCCAGCAGCCAAGTTATAGGGAACACTGAAGCTTTCTTT	CASSQVIGNTEAFF
-	few	TRBJ2-7	TRBV7-9	TGTGCCAGCAGCACCACCCAGGGACCCTCGCCCTACGAGCAGTACTTC	CASSTTQGPSPYEQYF
-	many	TRBJ2-7	TRBV20-1	TGCAGTGCTAGAGAGCCCAGCGGGCGCTACGAGCAGTACTTC	CSAREPSGRYEQYF
TRBD2	many	TRBJ2-2	TRBV2	TGTGCCAGCAGTGGCCGGACTAGCGGGAGTGCGGTACCCGGGGAGCTGTTTTTT	CASSGRTSGSAVPGELFF
TRBD2	many	TRBJ2-7	TRBV7-3	TGTGCCAGCAGCTTCCAAGCGGGAGGCCTCTACGAGCAGTACTTC	CASSFQAGGLYEQYF
-	many	TRBJ2-5	TRBV6-2/TRBV6-3	TGTGCCAGCAGTTACTCCGAGGTAGAGACCCAGTACTTC	CASSYSEVETQYF
-	-	TRBJ2-7	TRBV15	TGTGCCACAAGGGACTCCTTCCCCGGGGAGCAGTACTTC	CATRDSFPGEQYF
-	many	TRBJ1-5	TRBV12-3/TRBV12-4	TGTGCCAGCAGTTTCACGGGACTTAGCAATCAGCCCCAGCATTTT	CASSFTGLSNQPQHF
TRBD1	many	TRBJ2-7	TRBV29-1	TGCAGCGACCGGACAGGGGGCATGAGAGAGCAGTACTTC	CSDRTGGMREQYF
-	many	TRBJ2-6	TRBV12-3/TRBV12-4	TGTGCCAGCAGCTTAGACACCCCTGGGGCCAACGTCCTGACTTTC	CASSLDTPGANVLTF
TRBD1	many	TRBJ2-7	TRBV5-1	TGCGCCAGCCGGACAGGTGAAACCTACGAGCAGTACTTC	CASRTGETYEQYF
-	few	TRBJ2-7	TRBV9	TGTGCCAGCAGCGTACACGGGACGTCCTACGAGCAGTACTTC	CASSVHGTSYEQYF
TRBD2	-	TRBJ2-7	TRBV4-1	TGCGCCAGCAGCCAAGAGCCAGCGGGAGCCTTTTACGAGCAGTACTTC	CASSQEPAGAFYEQYF
TRBD1	few	TRBJ1-3	TRBV11-1	TGTGCCAGCAGCTTTATTCCGACAGGGGGCTCAGGAAACACCATATATTTT	CASSFIPTGGSGNTIYF
TRBD1	many	TRBJ1-6	TRBV2	TGTGCCAGCGGAGGGACAGCCCTGTCACCCCTCCACTTT	CASGGTALSPLHF
TRBD1	many	TRBJ1-5	TRBV6-5	TGTGCCAGCAGGCCCCCCACCCGGGACAGGAGTCAGCCCCAGCATTTT	CASRPPTRDRSQPQHF
TRBD1	-	TRBJ1-1	TRBV30	TGTGCCTGGAGCCAGACAGGGGCTTTAGGGGCTTTCTTT	CAWSQTGALGAFF
-	many	TRBJ2-6	TRBV6-1	TGTGCCAGCAGCAGGGATTCTGGGGCCAACGTCCTGACTTTC	CASSRDSGANVLTF
TRBD1	-	TRBJ2-7	TRBV6-5	TGTGCCAGCAGTTTCGAAGGACAGGGGGCCGCCTACGAGCAGTACTTC	CASSFEGQGAAYEQYF
TRBD1	many	TRBJ1-5	TRBV28	TGTGCCAGCAGTTTTTCCGGGACAGGGGGGATCCGGGGCAATCAGCCCCAGCATTTT	CASSFSGTGGIRGNQPQHF
TRBD1	-	TRBJ1-3	TRBV18	TGTGCCAGCACGAACAGGGGTCTCATCTCTGGAAACACCATATATTTT	CASTNRGLISGNTIYF
TRBD2	-	TRBJ2-7	TRBV3-1	TGTGCCAGCAGCCAAGCCGGGACTAGCGGGAGGGCCGTTTCCTACGAGCAGTACTTC	CASSQAGTSGRAVSYEQYF
TRBD2	-	TRBJ2-7	TRBV4-1	TGCGCCAGCAGCCAAAGCGGGACTAGCGGTACCCCCTACGAGCAGTACTTC	CASSQSGTSGTPYEQYF
-	many	TRBJ1-1	TRBV18	TGTGCCAGCTCACGGGCAGGAGACACTGAAGCTTTCTTT	CASSRAGDTEAFF
-	many	TRBJ2-7	TRBV14	TGTGCCAGCAGCCGATCTTTAATGGGGATCGCCTACGAGCAGTACTTC	CASSRSLMGIAYEQYF
-	many	TRBJ1-5	TRBV20-1	TGCAGTGCTAGAGAATCGGGCCTTAGCAATCAGCCCCAGCATTTT	CSARESGLSNQPQHF
-	-	TRBJ2-7	TRBV7-9	TGTGCCAGCAGCTTAGACGGGGACGGCGGCGAGCAGTACTTC	CASSLDGDGGEQYF
TRBD2	many	TRBJ2-5	TRBV25-1	TGTGCCAGCAGTAGGATAGCGGGAGGGTACCAAGAGACCCAGTACTTC	CASSRIAGGYQETQYF
-	many	TRBJ1-2	TRBV6-1	TGTGCCAGCAGTGATTACCTGCGGATTTTTCTTTATGGCTACACCTTC	CASSDYLRIFLYGYTF
-	-	TRBJ2-5	TRBV4-1	TGCGCCAGCAGCCACCCACCTGCTGGGAGCGGCCAAGAGACCCAGTACTTC	CASSHPPAGSGQETQYF
-	many	TRBJ2-7	TRBV6-1	TGTGCCAGCATCGGGGGGACAGATTCCTACGAGCAGTACTTC	CASIGGTDSYEQYF
TRBD2	few	TRBJ2-5	TRBV3-1	TGTGCCAGCAGCCGCCATCTGTCCGGCGGGAGGGAAGAGACCCAGTACTTC	CASSRHLSGGREETQYF
-	many	TRBJ2-2	TRBV19	TGTGCCAGTAGTTACATCACCGGGGAGCTGTTTTTT	CASSYITGELFF
-	few	TRBJ2-5	TRBV7-3	TGTGCCAGCAGCTTAAATGCTGCGGGTCAAGAGACCCAGTACTTC	CASSLNAAGQETQYF
-	-	TRBJ1-6	TRBV5-6	TGTGCCAGCAGCTTTGGACAGCATCAATCACCCCTCCACTTT	CASSFGQHQSPLHF
-	many	TRBJ1-2	TRBV6-6	TGTGCCAGCGGTAGAGCTAACTATGGCTACACCTTC	CASGRANYGYTF
TRBD2	-	TRBJ2-7	TRBV20-1	TGCAGTGCTGGTGCACTAGCGGTCTCCTACGAGCAGTACTTC	CSAGALAVSYEQYF
-	many	TRBJ1-2	TRBV5-5	TGTGCCAGCAGCATAGGGACTTCGACTGGCTACACCTTC	CASSIGTSTGYTF
TRBD1	many	TRBJ1-6	TRBV19	TGTGCCAGTAGAGAACAGGGGGCGCTCGGCAATTCACCCCTCCACTTT	CASREQGALGNSPLHF
-	-	TRBJ1-5	TRBV6-1	TGTGCCAGCAGTGATCGTCAGTATAGCAATCAGCCCCAGCATTTT	CASSDRQYSNQPQHF
-	many	TRBJ1-1	TRBV19	TGTGCCAGTAGCAGAGGGGGAATGGGGACTGAAGCTTTCTTT	CASSRGGMGTEAFF
TRBD2	many	TRBJ2-7	TRBV11-1	TGTGCCAGCAGCGGGACTAGCGGGACACACTCCTACGAGCAGTACTTC	CASSGTSGTHSYEQYF